These T cell receptor beta chains were read from a single sample in a study of blood T cell repertoires in COVID-19. Method: immunoSEQ multiplex PCR; TCRdb's copy keeps in-frame clones and lacks some. The table lists about 160,000 clones, approximately 84% of them singletons, with less than 2.5% in the top ten. The material sequenced was peripheral blood. These receptor sequences come from a man aged 65 to 79 with acute or convalescent COVID-19. CDR3s include the opening cysteine and the closing phenylalanine or tryptophan. The order of the fields is D gene, J gene, clone size, V gene, CDR3 protein, CDR3 DNA. The D gene is left open where the match is weak. Some rows mark clone size as missing; the rest say once, few, many or name a class of expanded clone.

- | TRBJ2-7 | - | TRBV10-3 | CASTREASSYEQYF | TGTGCCTCCACCCGGGAAGCGAGTAGTTACGAGCAGTACTTC
- | TRBJ2-1 | - | TRBV2 | CASSPARVNEQFF | TGTGCCAGCAGCCCCGCGCGGGTGAATGAGCAGTTCTTC
TRBD1 | TRBJ2-5 | - | TRBV5-1 | CATGTGTGIETQYF | TGCGCCACAGGAACCGGGACAGGGATAGAGACCCAGTACTTC
TRBD2 | TRBJ2-7 | few | TRBV11-1 | CASSGVAGVGEQYF | TGTGCCAGCAGCGGGGTAGCGGGAGTGGGCGAGCAGTACTTC
TRBD1 | TRBJ2-1 | - | TRBV19 | CASSGRGLYNEQFF | TGTGCCAGTAGTGGCAGGGGGCTCTACAATGAGCAGTTCTTC
TRBD1 | TRBJ1-2 | - | TRBV5-1 | CASQTGTGHSGYTF | TGCGCCAGTCAAACCGGGACAGGGCATTCTGGCTACACCTTC
- | TRBJ2-2 | - | TRBV6-5 | CASSYFRGNTGELFF | TGTGCCAGCAGTTATTTTAGGGGGAACACCGGGGAGCTGTTTTTT
- | TRBJ2-7 | - | TRBV5-1 | CASSLDPPGEQRLYEQYF | TGCGCCAGCAGCTTGGATCCCCCGGGTGAGCAGCGGCTCTACGAGCAGTACTTC
- | TRBJ2-2 | - | TRBV2 | CASSELAAGELFF | TGTGCCAGCAGTGAATTGGCAGCCGGGGAGCTGTTTTTT
TRBD2 | TRBJ2-5 | - | TRBV5-8 | CASSLARALAGSVQETQYF | TGTGCCAGCAGCTTGGCCCGGGCACTAGCGGGGAGCGTACAAGAGACCCAGTACTTC
TRBD1 | TRBJ1-1 | - | TRBV3-1/TRBV3-2 | CASSQGTGGRNTEAFF | TGTGCCAGCAGCCAAGGGACAGGGGGACGGAACACTGAAGCTTTCTTT
- | TRBJ1-6 | - | TRBV5-1 | CASSPRVQGDNSPLHF | TGCGCCAGCAGCCCCAGGGTCCAGGGCGATAATTCACCCCTCCACTTT
- | TRBJ1-6 | - | TRBV6-4 | CASRADGAAYNSPLHF | TGTGCCAGCAGGGCGGATGGGGCGGCTTATAATTCACCCCTCCACTTT
- | TRBJ1-2 | - | TRBV12-3/TRBV12-4 | CASRAGHGYTF | TGTGCCAGCAGGGCAGGGCATGGCTACACCTTC
- | TRBJ1-5 | - | TRBV5-5 | CASSLSWFSGVSSNQPQHF | TGTGCCAGCAGCCTGTCTTGGTTTTCGGGGGTTTCTAGCAATCAGCCCCAGCATTTT